A single sample is the source of the 14 T cell receptor beta chains below, sequenced in a study of cytomegalovirus exposure and HLA in healthy donors. Primers for the PCR totalled 60 Vbeta and 13 Jbeta. Profiled with immunoSEQ multiplex PCR; TCRdb holds only in-frame clones, not every one. The sample carries tens of thousands of clones, roughly a tenth recorded once. The sequenced sample was PBMCs. The receptors were sampled from a man between 60 and 75 years old in good health and CMV-seropositive.

This clone was observed a few times. V gene TRBV10-2 combines with J gene TRBJ2-5, with 9 bases matching TRBD1. CDR1 WSHSY and CDR2 SAAADI come from the germline V gene. Trimming removed 0 bases from V and 4 bases from J; junction bases left unmatched: 6. The CDR3 spans 16 residues. The DNA for the CDR3 is TGCGCCAGCAGTGAGTCTGGGGGACAGGGTGCAGAGACCCAGTACTTC. Protein sequence: CASSESGGQGAETQYF.

This clone was recorded a few times. This chain links TRBV5-1 with TRBJ1-1; perhaps TRBD1 as D (5 bases). V lost 4 bases to trimming and J lost 4 bases, with 11 bases between them. From germline, CDR1 is SGHRS and CDR2 YFSETQ. The CDR3 runs 13 residues. CDR3 coding DNA: TGCGCCAGCAGCGCGGGGGGGGGCACTGAAGCTTTCTTT. Encoded protein: CASSAGGGTEAFF.

This clone was recorded a few times. The chain joins TRBV7-9 to TRBJ1-1, with unresolved D. Trimming removed 1 base from V and 6 bases from J, with 9 bases in between. The CDR3 covers 13 residues. Per the germline V gene, CDR1 is SEHNR and CDR2 is FQNEAQ (reference sequence). For the CDR3, the DNA is TGTGCCAGCAGCTTAGATGAGGGTTCTGAAGCTTTCTTT. Translated, it gives CASSLDEGSEAFF. Drawing the rest from reference TRBV7-9 and TRBJ1-1, the complete variable domain is DTGVSQNPRHKITKRGQNVTFRCDPISEHNRLYWYRQTLGQGPEFLTYFQNEAQLEKSRLLSDRFSAERPKGSFSTLEIQRTEQGDSAMYLCASSLDEGSEAFFGQGTRLTVV.

This clone was counted only a few times. The rearrangement links TRBV10-3 to TRBJ1-3; the match to TRBD1 covers 9 bases. The junction had 9 bases not matched to a gene; V was cut back by 8 bases and J by 4 bases. Germline lookup yields CDR1 ENHRY and CDR2 SYGVKD. CDR3 length: 15 residues. CDR3 in amino acids: CAIGPGQGAGNTIYF. As DNA, the CDR3 is TGTGCCATCGGCCCGGGACAGGGCGCGGGAAACACCATATATTTT.

This chain uses TRBV4-1 with TRBJ2-3; 12 bases fit TRBD1. V shed 4 bases, J shed 2 bases, and the junction held 10 bases outside the gene matches. Germline CDR1 MGHRA, CDR2 YSYEKL. This CDR3 is built from 18 residues. CDR3 DNA sequence: TGCGCCAGCAGCCTCACCTCCGGGACAGGGGGCTTCACAGATACGCAGTATTTT. It codes for CASSLTSGTGGFTDTQYF.

The V gene is TRBV6-4, the J gene TRBJ1-5; D is ambiguous. CDR1 MRHNA and CDR2 SNTAGT come from the germline V gene. This CDR3 spans 18 amino acids. Trimming shortened V by 2 bases and J by 0 bases, and 17 bases separated the two germline ends. This CDR3 is CASSDPVPTLCSNQPQHF. The CDR3 region has the DNA TGTGCCAGCAGTGACCCAGTTCCGACATTGTGTAGCAATCAGCCCCAGCATTTT.

This sequence joins TRBV28 and TRBJ2-5, with D possibly matching TRBD2 (6 bases). Trimming pared 6 bases from V and 4 bases from J, leaving 21 bases between. Germline V CDR1 and CDR2: MDHEN, SYDVKM. The CDR3 length is 16 residues. The CDR3 DNA sequence: TGTGCCAGCAGCTCGCCCGGGGAGGCGGGGTTAGAGACCCAGTACTTC. This gives the protein CASSSPGEAGLETQYF. Filled out from reference TRBV28 and TRBJ2-5, the complete variable domain reads DVKVTQSSRYLVKRTGEKVFLECVQDMDHENMFWYRQDPGLGLRLIYFSYDVKMKEKGDIPEGYSVSREKKERFSLILESASTNQTSMYLCASSSPGEAGLETQYFGPGTRLLVL.

This clone was counted between two and nine times. This rearrangement joins TRBV28 to TRBJ1-3, with a weak D call TRBD1 (6 bases). The CDR3 consists of 14 residues. The V and J ends lost 6 bases and 0 bases respectively, with 9 bases between them. CDR1 MDHEN and CDR2 SYDVKM come from the germline V gene. The CDR3 loop is CASSQGGSGNTIYF. For the CDR3, the DNA is TGTGCCAGCAGCCAAGGGGGCTCTGGAAACACCATATATTTT.

The rearrangement joins TRBV30 to TRBJ1-5; D might be TRBD1 (5 bases). CDR1 and CDR2 from the germline V gene are GTSNPN and SVGIG (reference sequence). The CDR3 loop spans 14 amino acids. V was trimmed by 0 bases and J by 5 bases, leaving 11 bases between them. The CDR3 DNA reads TGTGCCTGGAGTGTCGGGACTCTCGATCAGCCCCAGCATTTT. This translates into CAWSVGTLDQPQHF.

The chain carries TRBV28 and TRBJ2-7; 15 bases agree with TRBD2. With V trimmed by 5 bases and J by 12 bases, 2 bases remained unmatched. The CDR3 has 12 amino acids. Germline CDR1 reads MDHEN; CDR2 reads SYDVKM. The CDR3 loop reads CASSGTSGGPYV. The DNA for the CDR3 is TGTGCCAGCAGTGGGACTAGCGGGGGGCCGTACGTC.

In regard to this clone: This CDR3 fails to terminate in the conserved phenylalanine or tryptophan, so it likely reflects a read error. The V gene is TRBV29-1, the J gene TRBJ1-1; the D is unclear. Trimming removed 0 bases at V and 5 bases at J, with 13 bases between. Germline lookup yields CDR1 SQVTM and CDR2 ANQGSEA. The CDR3 totals 14 residues. The CDR3 region is CSVEEGGGKTEAFL. The CDR3 DNA reads TGCAGCGTTGAAGAGGGCGGAGGGAAAACTGAAGCTTTCTTG.

This clone showed up just a few times. The rearrangement links TRBV30 to TRBJ2-1; 7 bases are a match to TRBD1. CDR1 is GTSNPN, CDR2 SVGIG, per germline (reference sequence). The CDR3 is 13 amino acids. The V and J ends lost 3 bases and 7 bases, in that order; junction bases with no gene match: 6. The CDR3 nucleotides are TGTGCCTGGAGAGGGGGCGCGGTGAATGAGCAGTTCTTC. Its translation: CAWRGGAVNEQFF.

The table lists this clone with a few counts. This rearrangement joins TRBV2 to TRBJ2-1; D not certain. Germline loops: CDR1 SNHLY, CDR2 FYNNEI. The V end was cut by 4 bases, the J end by 0 bases, with 16 bases between. The CDR3 sequence is 17 residues long. The CDR3 DNA reads as TGTGCCAGCAGTGGTAGGTCTAGTGGTGGCTCCTACAATGAGCAGTTCTTC. Amino acids: CASSGRSSGGSYNEQFF.

This clone showed up just a few times. This sequence joins TRBV7-2 and TRBJ1-1; D might be TRBD1 (5 bases). V lost 5 bases and J lost 1, with 20 bases in between. Germline CDR1 reads SGHTA; CDR2 reads FQGNSA. The CDR3 spans 17 residues. The CDR3 spells CASSLLRGEGTNTEAFF. For the CDR3, the DNA is TGTGCCAGCAGCCTCCTACGGGGGGAGGGCACGAACACTGAAGCTTTCTTT.